Below, one TCR beta chain is given with its context. Its antigen remains unidentified. TCRdb's copy holds only in-frame clones and misses some; the assay was immunoSEQ multiplex PCR. The data hold 150,000 to 200,000 clones, with 92% observed a single time. The sample belongs to a study of T cell responses to AZD1222 COVID-19 vaccine. Study-level information: Samples with a second dose at about 4 or about 12 weeks were pooled together. Study results and caveats: The breadth and depth of Spike-specific TCRs increased once two AZD1222 doses had been given. Repertoires in all cases were sampled only once the peak T cell response had passed. Mostly white British, mostly female donors; authors suggested clonal diversity may be underestimated.

CDR3 length equals 14 residues. V gave up 0 bases and J gave up 6 bases, with 11 bases separating them. The V gene's germline CDR1 is LGHDT and CDR2 YNNKEL (reference sequence). This clonotype was obtained from an adult in good health. The V gene is TRBV3-1 (or the pseudogene TRBV3-2), the J gene TRBJ1-1, with D tentatively TRBD1 (5 bases). The material was peripheral blood, obtained on day 0 of AZD1222 vaccination. CDR3 in DNA: TGTGCCAGCAGCCAAGAGTACGGGGGATCTGAAGCTTTCTTT. It specifies CASSQEYGGSEAFF.